These 3 T cell receptor beta chains were all obtained from the same sample, sequenced in a study of T cell repertoires in cytomegalovirus infection. Via MiXCR, TCRdb re-called the reads, giving one row per CDR3 protein. This table holds hundreds of thousands of distinct CDR3 sequences, approximately 31% found once. The sequenced material came from PBMCs. These receptors originate from a human donor in good health (CMV status not recorded). Some clones in this sample may be carry-over from other donors' samples.

Only one count was recorded for this clonotype. One junction end disagrees with the germline gene, perhaps due to a read error. CDR3 amino acids: CARSSGSALLETQYF. The CDR3, as DNA: TGTGCCCGCAGCTCTGGCAGTGCGCTTCTGGAGACCCAGTACTTC. The chain carries TRBV6-5 and TRBJ2-5; no reliable D call. The CDR3 totals 15 residues. Germline CDR1 MNHEY, CDR2 SVGAGI.

The gene calls are TRBV5-6 and TRBJ1-1; D possibly corresponds to TRBD1 (5 bases). Germline assignment: CDR1 SGHDT and CDR2 YYEEEE. The CDR3 runs 13 residues. V lost 4 bases, J lost 7 bases, and 14 bases lay in between. The CDR3 reads CASSNLGGVEAFF. The CDR3 nucleotides read TGTGCCAGCAGCAACCTGGGGGGTGTTGAAGCTTTCTTT. Based on the CDR3 plus reference TRBV5-6 and TRBJ1-1, the full variable domain is DAGVTQSPTHLIKTRGQQVTLRCSPKSGHDTVSWYQQALGQGPQFIFQYYEEEERQRGNFPDRFSGHQFPNYSSELNVNALLLGDSALYLCASSNLGGVEAFFGQGTRLTVV.

As regards this clonotype: Compared with germline, one end of the junction differs, possibly owing to a read error. The J gene is TRBJ2-3, the V gene TRBV2, with a possible D match to TRBD2 (7 bases). Germline V gene lookup returns CDR1 SNHLY and CDR2 FYNNEI. The CDR3 is made up of 14 amino acids. The CDR3 region has the DNA TGCGCCTCTGCCGGCGGGGGCCCTACAGATACGCAGTATTTT. Translating gives CASAGGGPTDTQYF. The complete variable domain, with remaining parts taken from reference TRBV2 and TRBJ2-3, reads EPEVTQTPSHQVTQMGQEVILRCVPISNHLYFYWYRQILGQKVEFLVSFYNNEISEKSEIFDDQFSVERPDGSNFTLKIRSTKLEDSAMYFCASAGGGPTDTQYFGPGTRLTVL.